One and the same sample provided the 3 T cell receptor beta chains below, sequenced in a study of glioma-infiltrating T cells after dendritic cell vaccination. The table came from immunoSEQ multiplex PCR; TCRdb's copy has only in-frame clones and leaves some out. The repertoire holds under 100,000 clones, over 60% seen once, with almost 6% in the top ten. Material: blood, obtained before dendritic cell vaccination. These receptors were taken from a human donor with glioblastoma.

This rearrangement joins TRBV5-6 to TRBJ2-3; 8 bases are shared with TRBD1. The CDR3 has 15 residues. V lost 4 bases to trimming and J lost 1 base; unmatched junction nucleotides: 5. The germline gives CDR1 SGHDT, CDR2 YYEEEE. The CDR3 nucleotides are TGTGCCAGCAGCAACAGGGGGTTAGGCACAGATACGCAGTATTTT. This encodes CASSNRGLGTDTQYF.

The chain couples TRBV12-5 to TRBJ1-5; D uncertain. The CDR3 spans 17 residues. Germline CDR1 reads LGHNT; CDR2 reads FRNRAP. Trimming removed 1 base at V and 1 base at J, with 14 bases between. The CDR3 is CASGLGKSGWSNQPQHF. The CDR3 DNA is TGTGCTAGTGGTTTGGGCAAGTCGGGTTGGAGCAATCAGCCCCAGCATTTT.

The CDR3: CASRRTSGSYEQYF. The CDR3 nucleotides are TGTGCCAGCAGGCGGACTAGCGGCTCCTACGAGCAGTACTTC. The chain recombines TRBV11-2 with TRBJ2-7; the match to TRBD2 covers 10 bases. With 6 bases clipped from V and 0 bases from J, the junction kept 2 bases outside the gene matches. There are 14 residues in the CDR3. CDR1 and CDR2 from the germline V gene are SGHAT and FQNNGV. Full variable domain (remainder filled in from reference TRBV11-2 and TRBJ2-7): EAGVAQSPRYKIIEKRQSVAFWCNPISGHATLYWYQQILGQGPKLLIQFQNNGVVDDSQLPKDRFSAERLKGVDSTLKIQPAKLEDSAVYLCASRRTSGSYEQYFGPGTRLTVT.